A single sample gave rise to the 10 T cell receptor beta chains below, sequenced in a study of T cell repertoires in cytomegalovirus infection. TCRdb redid the calling of the reads with MiXCR, one entry per CDR3 protein. Of some 180,000 distinct CDR3 sequences listed, approximately 9.7% were seen once; the top ten hold approximately 4.2%. The specimen was PBMCs. All receptors come from a human donor in good health (CMV status not recorded). Some clones in this sample may be carry-over from other donors' samples.

The CDR3 DNA sequence: TGTGCCAGCAGGCGGTCCGGGACACTCCAAGAGACCCAGTACTTC. As protein: CASRRSGTLQETQYF. The chain uses TRBV7-2 and TRBJ2-5; tentatively, D is TRBD1 (6 bases). Germline V gene sequence: CDR1 SGHTA, CDR2 FQGNSA. V dropped 6 bases and J dropped 1 base, with 15 bases sitting between them. CDR3 length: 15 residues. Filled out from reference TRBV7-2 and TRBJ2-5, the complete variable domain reads GAGVSQSPSNKVTEKGKDVELRCDPISGHTALYWYRQSLGQGLEFLIYFQGNSAPDKSGLPSDRFSAERTGGSVSTLTIQRTQQEDSAVYLCASRRSGTLQETQYFGPGTRLLVL.

This clonotype was seen ten or more times. The chain couples TRBV7-2 to TRBJ1-6, with D possibly being TRBD1 (6 bases). The CDR3 sequence is 15 residues long. V was clipped by 6 bases and J by 5 bases, with 14 bases between them. CDR1 is SGHTA and CDR2 is FQGNSA in the germline V gene. The CDR3: CASRPNRANNSPLHF. CDR3 nucleotides: TGTGCCAGCAGACCCAACAGGGCTAATAATTCACCCCTCCACTTT.

This clonotype was counted many times. V and J are TRBV29-1 and TRBJ2-1; D may be TRBD2 (6 bases). V gave up 6 bases and J gave up 9 bases, with 18 bases separating them. The CDR3 runs to 13 residues. The germline gives CDR1 SQVTM, CDR2 ANQGSEA. The CDR3 here is CSVATRPAGEQFF. The CDR3 nucleotides read TGCAGCGTCGCGACTAGACCGGCGGGTGAGCAGTTCTTC.

This clonotype was counted ten times or more. CDR3 DNA: TGTGCCAGCAGCTCCGACAGGTACTCCTACGAGCAGTACTTC. The encoded protein is CASSSDRYSYEQYF. This chain links TRBV7-2 with TRBJ2-7, with D possibly matching TRBD1 (6 bases). Germline V gene sequence: CDR1 SGHTA, CDR2 FQGNSA. CDR3 length equals 14 residues. Trimming took 4 bases from V and 0 from J, leaving 10 bases between them. The full variable domain, in which reference TRBV7-2 and TRBJ2-7 provide the parts outside the CDR3, is GAGVSQSPSNKVTEKGKDVELRCDPISGHTALYWYRQSLGQGLEFLIYFQGNSAPDKSGLPSDRFSAERTGGSVSTLTIQRTQQEDSAVYLCASSSDRYSYEQYFGPGTRLTVT.

This clonotype was picked up a small number of times. This chain's CDR3 is CASSRPGQNSNQPQHF. CDR3 sequence (DNA): TGTGCCAGTAGTCGGCCCGGACAGAATAGCAATCAGCCCCAGCATTTT. The V call is TRBV19, the J call TRBJ1-5, with D perhaps TRBD1 (6 bases). CDR3 length: 16 residues. Germline V lookup: CDR1 LNHDA, CDR2 SQIVND (reference sequence). V was trimmed by 5 bases and J by 0 bases, leaving 14 bases between them.

The chain combines TRBV7-9 with TRBJ2-5; the match to TRBD2 covers 9 bases. CDR3 size: 15 residues. Germline CDR1 SEHNR, CDR2 FQNEAQ (reference sequence). V trimming: 1 base; J trimming: 0 bases; junction bases outside the gene matches: 0. CDR3 in amino acids: CASSLGTSDQETQYF. In DNA, the CDR3 is TGTGCCAGCAGCTTAGGGACTAGCGACCAAGAGACCCAGTACTTC.

V usage is TRBV4-3 and J usage is TRBJ1-1; 7 nucleotides agree with TRBD1. Germline CDR1 reads LGHNA; CDR2 reads YSLEER. V was pared by 4 bases and J by 4 bases, with 9 bases of the junction left unmatched. This CDR3 region has 15 residues. The CDR3 protein is CASSRKGGRGTEAFF. CDR3 coding DNA: TGCGCCAGCAGCCGGAAAGGGGGCCGGGGCACTGAAGCTTTCTTT.

This clonotype occurred many times. The rearrangement uses TRBV12-3 or TRBV12-4 and TRBJ1-2; 7 bases match TRBD1. The CDR3 totals 18 residues. J was trimmed by 5 bases and V by 0 bases; bases with no gene match: 15. The CDR3 here is CASSLAGTAIRTVYGYTF. DNA of the CDR3: TGTGCCAGCAGTTTAGCCGGGACAGCCATCCGAACGGTTTATGGCTACACCTTC.

At least ten counts were recorded for this clonotype. One end of the junction does not line up with germline, which may come from a read error. The rearrangement uses TRBV29-1 and TRBJ1-3; D ambiguous. The V gene's germline CDR1 is SQVTM and CDR2 ANQGSEA. The CDR3 has 13 amino acids. In DNA, the CDR3 is TGCAGTGTTGCGGGAGAGTCTGGAAACACCATATATTTT. This sequence encodes CSVAGESGNTIYF.

This clonotype has at least ten counts. The chain couples TRBV28 to TRBJ2-1; D gene uncertain. This CDR3 has 11 residues. The V end was cut by 6 bases, the J end by 7 bases, with 7 bases between. The V gene's germline CDR1 is MDHEN and CDR2 SYDVKM. CDR3 coding DNA: TGTGCCAGCAGCCGAATTAATGAGCAGTTCTTC. It is translated as CASSRINEQFF.